A single sample gave rise to the 31 T cell receptor beta chains below, sequenced in a study of a mutant IDH1 vaccine in newly diagnosed glioma. The sample's time point: week 5, during vaccination. The content of each vaccine dose was 300 ug of mutant IDH1 20-mer peptide, and topical imiquimod accompanied it. Generated by immunoSEQ multiplex PCR, the TCRdb table keeps only in-frame clones and is missing some. The sample carries around 38,000 clones, roughly 80% recorded once. These receptors are not linked to any known antigen. The material sequenced was PBMCs, taken from a glioma patient whose treatment included an IDH1 peptide vaccine. The receptors here all came from a young man with glioma.

This clone was recorded a few times. The rearrangement uses TRBV27 and TRBJ2-3, with 8 bases that match TRBD2. The V and J ends lost 9 bases and 3 bases, in that order; junction bases with no gene match: 14. Germline CDR1 reads MNHEY; CDR2 reads SMNVEV (reference sequence). This CDR3 comprises 16 residues. The CDR3 protein is CARAGPAGEGTDTQYF. The DNA of the CDR3 is TGTGCCAGAGCAGGCCCAGCGGGAGAAGGTACAGATACGCAGTATTTT.

This clone appeared a few times. The rearrangement uses TRBV27 and TRBJ1-3; no clear D gene. This CDR3 has 16 residues. CDR1 is MNHEY, CDR2 SMNVEV, per germline (reference sequence). Trimming stripped 2 bases from V and 1 base from J, with 12 bases between. The CDR3 loop reads CASSLGSPGSGNTIYF. The CDR3 DNA follows: TGTGCCAGCAGTTTAGGGTCCCCCGGATCTGGAAACACCATATATTTT.

In its sample, this clone was seen once. This sequence joins TRBV10-2 and TRBJ2-7, with 7 bases lining up with TRBD1. From germline, CDR1 is WSHSY and CDR2 SAAADI. With 4 bases clipped from V and 0 bases from J, the junction kept 3 bases outside the gene matches. This CDR3 is 14 amino acids long. The CDR3 reads CASSADRLSYEQYF. The CDR3 DNA sequence: TGCGCCAGCAGTGCGGACAGGCTCTCCTACGAGCAGTACTTC.

The chain joins TRBV4-2 to TRBJ1-2, with D hard to call. CDR3 length: 14 amino acids. The ends were cut back, 2 bases at V and 4 bases at J, with 11 bases in the middle. Germline values: CDR1 LGHNA, CDR2 YNFKEQ. The DNA of the CDR3 is TGTGCCAGCAGCCAACGTAGGGAGATCTATGGCTACACCTTC. Translation gives CASSQRREIYGYTF.

V gene TRBV4-1 combines with J gene TRBJ1-2; no reliable D call. The CDR3 is 14 residues long. Deletions cut 0 bases from V and 14 bases from J, with 19 bases between. The germline CDR1 and CDR2 sequences are MGHRA and YSYEKL. The CDR3 coding sequence is TGCGCCAGCAGCCAAGAACCCTCCGCAGAAAGAGGGACCTTC. Encoded protein: CASSQEPSAERGTF.

The V call is TRBV4-1, the J call TRBJ1-5; D may be TRBD1 (6 bases). CDR3 length: 15 residues. Germline V gene sequence: CDR1 MGHRA, CDR2 YSYEKL. Trimming stripped 1 base from V and 7 bases from J, with 14 bases between. CDR3 nucleotide sequence: TGCGCCAGCAGCCAAGTGACAGGCTCCGGGCAGCCCCAGCATTTT. This sequence encodes CASSQVTGSGQPQHF.

This rearrangement joins TRBV7-6 to TRBJ2-5; no firm D call. CDR3 length: 11 amino acids. The ends were cut back, 5 bases at V and 5 bases at J, with 6 bases in the middle. The germline V gene has CDR1 SGHVS and CDR2 FNYEAQ. CDR3: CASSREETQYF. For the CDR3, the DNA is TGTGCCAGCAGCCGCGAGGAGACCCAGTACTTC.

The V and J genes are TRBV11-2 and TRBJ1-1, with D possibly TRBD1 on 5 matching bases. Per germline, CDR1 SGHAT and CDR2 FQNNGV. CDR3 size: 15 residues. The V end was cut by 5 bases, the J end by 0 bases, with 13 bases between. The CDR3 reads CASSRNQGMNTEAFF. In DNA, the CDR3 is TGTGCCAGCAGCCGGAATCAGGGCATGAACACTGAAGCTTTCTTT.

V is TRBV14 and J is TRBJ2-2; D is unresolved. Trimming left V 4 bases short and J 6 bases short, with 9 bases between. The CDR3 consists of 13 residues. Germline-derived CDR1 and CDR2 are SGHDN and FVKESK. CDR3 in amino acids: CASSPNLSGELFF. As DNA, the CDR3 is TGTGCCAGCAGCCCAAATTTATCCGGGGAGCTGTTTTTT.

This clone was detected once. The rearrangement uses TRBV4-1 and TRBJ2-6; the D gene could be TRBD1 or TRBD2 (7 bases each). The CDR3 has 19 residues. V lost 1 base, J lost 4 bases, and 20 bases lay in between. CDR1 and CDR2 from the germline V gene are MGHRA and YSYEKL. CDR3 residues: CASSQAGQGGVSGANVLTF. CDR3 sequence (DNA): TGCGCCAGCAGCCAAGCCGGCCAGGGGGGGGTGTCCGGGGCCAACGTCCTGACTTTC.

In this sample, this clone turned up a few times. Other DNA sequences in this specimen translate into the identical CDR3. The chain uses TRBV10-3 and TRBJ1-1; weak D call: TRBD1 (5 bases). V dropped 0 bases and J dropped 1 base, with 6 bases sitting between them. The CDR3 totals 14 residues. Looked up from germline, CDR1 is ENHRY and CDR2 is SYGVKD. This CDR3 reads CAISESQGNTEAFF. Here the CDR3 DNA reads TGTGCCATCAGTGAGTCGCAGGGGAACACTGAAGCTTTCTTT.

This clone appeared a single time. This sequence joins TRBV2 and TRBJ2-1, with 16 bases identical to TRBD2. This CDR3 comprises 18 residues. With 2 bases clipped from V and 6 bases from J, the junction kept 7 bases outside the gene matches. The germline gives CDR1 SNHLY, CDR2 FYNNEI. The CDR3 sequence: CASSEPGTSGRAVNEQFF. CDR3 coding DNA: TGTGCCAGCAGTGAACCCGGGACTAGCGGGAGGGCCGTCAATGAGCAGTTCTTC. The full variable domain, in which reference TRBV2 and TRBJ2-1 provide the parts outside the CDR3, is EPEVTQTPSHQVTQMGQEVILRCVPISNHLYFYWYRQILGQKVEFLVSFYNNEISEKSEIFDDQFSVERPDGSNFTLKIRSTKLEDSAMYFCASSEPGTSGRAVNEQFFGPGTRLTVL.

The genes are TRBV27 and TRBJ2-3, with D uncertain. This CDR3 region has 16 residues. The V end was cut by 0 bases, the J end by 3 bases, with 13 bases between. Germline V CDR1 and CDR2: MNHEY, SMNVEV (reference sequence). CDR3 amino acids: CASSLSWFSRTDTQYF. The CDR3, as DNA: TGTGCCAGCAGTTTATCCTGGTTTTCACGGACAGATACGCAGTATTTT.

The DNA of the CDR3 is TGCAGTGCGGGAGGGCAAGAGACCCAGTACTTC. Protein product: CSAGGQETQYF. This rearrangement joins TRBV20-1 to TRBJ2-5, with 7 bases aligning to TRBD2. Germline-derived CDR1 and CDR2 are DFQATT and SNEGSKA (reference sequence). V was clipped by 6 bases and J by 2 bases; unmatched bases: 0. This CDR3 is 11 amino acids long.

This clone came up once. The chain uses TRBV5-1 and TRBJ2-7; 8 positions agree with TRBD2. Per the germline V gene, CDR1 is SGHRS and CDR2 is YFSETQ. The CDR3 spans 14 residues. V was clipped by 4 bases and J by 2 bases; unmatched bases: 5. CDR3 sequence reads: CASSALAEAYEQYF. In DNA form, the CDR3 reads TGCGCCAGCAGCGCACTAGCGGAGGCCTACGAGCAGTACTTC. The variable domain in full, completed from reference TRBV5-1 and TRBJ2-7, reads KAGVTQTPRYLIKTRGQQVTLSCSPISGHRSVSWYQQTPGQGLQFLFEYFSETQRNKGNFPGRFSGRQFSNSRSEMNVSTLELGDSALYLCASSALAEAYEQYFGPGTRLTVT.

This clone was seen more than once but under ten times. The chain employs TRBV28 and TRBJ1-3; no clear D gene. Deletions cut 7 bases from V and 7 bases from J, with 8 bases between. The CDR3 sequence is 11 residues long. Per germline, CDR1 MDHEN and CDR2 SYDVKM. Here the CDR3 DNA reads TGTGCCAGCACTGGCCAGAACACCATATATTTT. It encodes CASTGQNTIYF.

The V and J genes are TRBV14 and TRBJ2-7, with 11 bases matching TRBD2. The V gene end was trimmed by 4 bases and the J gene end by 0 bases; junction bases not matched to a gene: 14. Germline V lookup: CDR1 SGHDN, CDR2 FVKESK. The CDR3 spans 19 residues. In DNA form, the CDR3 reads TGTGCCAGCAGCCCACTCCTCACTAGCGGGGGCCTCCTCTCCTACGAGCAGTACTTC. Protein sequence: CASSPLLTSGGLLSYEQYF. Full variable domain (outside the CDR3, taken from reference TRBV14 and TRBJ2-7): EAGVTQFPSHSVIEKGQTVTLRCDPISGHDNLYWYRRVMGKEIKFLLHFVKESKQDESGMPNNRFLAERTGGTYSTLKVQPAELEDSGVYFCASSPLLTSGGLLSYEQYFGPGTRLTVT.

The chain employs TRBV2 and TRBJ1-4; D not certain. Germline V gene lookup returns CDR1 SNHLY and CDR2 FYNNEI. The V gene lost 5 bases and the J gene lost 3 bases, with 7 bases spanning the gap. The CDR3 is 13 residues long. CDR3 sequence reads: CASSWGSNEKLFF. The CDR3 DNA sequence: TGTGCCAGCAGTTGGGGTTCTAATGAAAAACTGTTTTTT.

The chain links TRBV2 to TRBJ2-7; D remains ambiguous. Germline V gene data show CDR1 as SNHLY and CDR2 as FYNNEI. Trimming stripped 0 bases from V and 2 bases from J, with 11 bases between. The CDR3 is 15 amino acids. CDR3 residues: CASSEALSEPYEQYF. The CDR3 nucleotides are TGTGCCAGCAGTGAAGCGCTTTCCGAACCCTACGAGCAGTACTTC.

The chain employs TRBV19 and TRBJ2-7; 9 bases align to TRBD1. Germline values: CDR1 LNHDA, CDR2 SQIVND (reference sequence). Trimming removed 4 bases from V and 4 bases from J; junction bases left unmatched: 5. The CDR3 loop spans 14 amino acids. The CDR3 here is CASSRDRESYEQYF. As DNA, the CDR3 is TGTGCCAGTAGTAGGGACAGGGAGAGTTACGAGCAGTACTTC. The whole variable domain, remainder taken from reference TRBV19 and TRBJ2-7, is DGGITQSPKYLFRKEGQNVTLSCEQNLNHDAMYWYRQDPGQGLRLIYYSQIVNDFQKGDIAEGYSVSREKKESFPLTVTSAQKNPTAFYLCASSRDRESYEQYFGPGTRLTVT.

This chain joins TRBV5-6 and TRBJ2-5; 7 bases align to TRBD1. Unmatched junction bases numbered 8, after V lost 4 bases and J lost 5 bases. The CDR3 spans 14 residues. The germline CDR1 and CDR2 sequences are SGHDT and YYEEEE. The CDR3 DNA follows: TGTGCCAGCAGCACAACAGGGGATGGGGAGACCCAGTACTTC. It yields the protein CASSTTGDGETQYF.

The rearrangement joins TRBV27 to TRBJ1-1, with a tentative D call TRBD1 (5 bases). CDR3 length equals 13 residues. V lost 6 bases to trimming and J lost 3 bases, with 11 bases between them. Germline V gene data show CDR1 as MNHEY and CDR2 as SMNVEV (reference sequence). DNA for the CDR3: TGTGCCAGCAGCCTGGGACCTTACACTGAAGCTTTCTTT. Residues: CASSLGPYTEAFF.

This clone was detected only a few times. V is TRBV2 and J is TRBJ2-7; 7 bases are shared with TRBD2. V lost 1 base and J lost 6; bases outside the gene matches: 9. The CDR3 sequence is 15 residues long. The V gene's germline CDR1 is SNHLY and CDR2 FYNNEI. CDR3 sequence reads: CASSEVSGSSGEQYF. CDR3 nucleotides: TGTGCCAGCAGTGAAGTCTCAGGGTCTAGCGGCGAGCAGTACTTC.

J is TRBJ2-3 and V is TRBV2; 8 positions match TRBD2. This CDR3 is built from 14 residues. The V gene end was trimmed by 6 bases and the J gene end by 0 bases; junction bases not matched to a gene: 2. Germline values: CDR1 SNHLY, CDR2 FYNNEI. The chain's CDR3 is CASSERGSTDTQYF. CDR3 in DNA: TGTGCCAGCAGCGAGCGGGGGAGCACAGATACGCAGTATTTT.

The genes are TRBV19 and TRBJ2-3; D uncertain. V was clipped by 3 bases and J by 4 bases, with 5 bases between them. Germline lookup yields CDR1 LNHDA and CDR2 SQIVND (reference sequence). This CDR3 is 12 amino acids long. The DNA for the CDR3 is TGTGCCAGTAGTATTGGCCCAGATACGCAGTATTTT. Its protein is CASSIGPDTQYF.

The chain couples TRBV9 to TRBJ2-1; 7 nucleotides agree with TRBD1. Trimming cost V 4 bases and J 8 bases; bases outside gene matches: 3. The CDR3 is 12 amino acids. Germline CDR1 reads SGDLS; CDR2 reads YYNGEE. The CDR3 DNA reads TGTGCCAGCAGCCCTGGACAGGATGAGCAGTTCTTC. It translates to CASSPGQDEQFF.

The rearrangement uses TRBV2 and TRBJ1-5; D call uncertain. CDR3 length: 11 amino acids. Per the germline V gene, CDR1 is SNHLY and CDR2 is FYNNEI. Trimming stripped 5 bases from V and 4 bases from J, with 3 bases between. This chain's CDR3 is CASSTNQPQHF. DNA of the CDR3: TGTGCCAGCAGTACTAATCAGCCCCAGCATTTT. The entire variable domain, with the rest obtained from reference TRBV2 and TRBJ1-5, is as follows: EPEVTQTPSHQVTQMGQEVILRCVPISNHLYFYWYRQILGQKVEFLVSFYNNEISEKSEIFDDQFSVERPDGSNFTLKIRSTKLEDSAMYFCASSTNQPQHFGDGTRLSIL.

V usage is TRBV7-7 and J usage is TRBJ2-5; D ambiguous. Germline V gene sequence: CDR1 SSHAT, CDR2 FNYEAQ (reference sequence). This CDR3 spans 12 amino acids. V lost 8 bases, J lost 5 bases, and 12 bases lay in between. CDR3 sequence (DNA): TGTGCCAGCTCAGCACTCGGGGAGACCCAGTACTTC. Residues: CASSALGETQYF.

This clone occurred a few times. The gene calls are TRBV10-3 and TRBJ1-1; TRBD1 is a possible D gene (6 bases). This CDR3 has 14 amino acids. The germline gives CDR1 ENHRY, CDR2 SYGVKD. CDR3 bases: TGTGCGACCAGGACGGCAGGGGAAAACACTGAAGCTTTCTTT. Translation gives CATRTAGENTEAFF.

The chain couples TRBV27 to TRBJ2-7; D remains unclear. V was trimmed by 6 bases and J by 4 bases, leaving 13 bases between them. The germline V gene encodes CDR1 MNHEY and CDR2 SMNVEV (reference sequence). The CDR3 length is 13 residues. CDR3 coding DNA: TGTGCCAGCAGCCCCCGGTCAGGTTACGAGCAGTACTTC. Residues: CASSPRSGYEQYF.

The chain couples TRBV9 to TRBJ2-5, with D maybe TRBD1 (6 bases). Germline V gene lookup returns CDR1 SGDLS and CDR2 YYNGEE. The V end was cut by 1 base, the J end by 1 base, with 11 bases between. There are 15 residues in the CDR3. The DNA for the CDR3 is TGTGCCAGCAGCGTACACGGACAGCCCCAAGAGACCCAGTACTTC. This sequence encodes CASSVHGQPQETQYF.